These 10 T cell receptor beta chains originate from one sample sequenced in a study of spatial heterogeneity in lung cancer. Points from the study as a whole: One measure, the expanded intratumoral alpha and beta TCR count, tracked tumor mutation counts.

TCRdb fed the 5' RACE reads into MiXCR, producing one record per CDR3 protein. The sample gives several thousand distinct CDR3 sequences, 11% to 15% of which show up once; approximately 8.8% is in the top ten. Time point of the sample: sample taken at primary tumor resection. Their antigen targets remain unknown. The sequencing used lung tumor tissue, collected at surgery. The origin of the receptors is a female donor with early-stage non-small cell lung cancer.

Only a few counts were recorded for this clonotype. With the library built for alpha chains, this beta chain is off target and its frequency is not meaningful. The chain is built from TRBV27 and TRBJ1-6, with 7 bases fitting TRBD1. The CDR3 covers 15 residues. Looked up from germline, CDR1 is MNHEY and CDR2 is SMNVEV (reference sequence). V was clipped by 4 bases and J by 10 bases; unmatched bases: 10. The CDR3 reads CASSSIQGRGSPLHF. The CDR3, as DNA: TGTGCCAGCAGTTCCATACAGGGGAGGGGATCACCCCTCCACTTT.

This clonotype is termed medium-sized. This beta chain is an off-target read within a library intended for alpha chains, so its frequency means little. This chain uses TRBV5-4 with TRBJ1-2, with 12 bases aligning to TRBD1. The CDR3 spans 16 residues. Germline V lookup: CDR1 SGHNT, CDR2 YYREEE (reference sequence). V shed 9 bases and J 4 bases; nucleotides not matched to a gene: 13. Here the CDR3 DNA reads TGTGCCACCCGGGACAGGGGGCCCCCGGATTTCTATGGCTACACCTTC. Translating it yields CATRDRGPPDFYGYTF. Full variable domain (rest looked up from reference TRBV5-4 and TRBJ1-2): ETGVTQSPTHLIKTRGQQVTLRCSSQSGHNTVSWYQQALGQGPQFIFQYYREEENGRGNFPPRFSGLQFPNYSSELNVNALELDDSALYLCATRDRGPPDFYGYTFGSGTRLTVV.

This clonotype was detected ten times or more. In a library made to pick up alpha chains, this beta chain is a stray read with a size that means little. V usage is TRBV7-2 and J usage is TRBJ2-2; 9 positions match TRBD1. The CDR3 totals 15 residues. The germline CDR1 and CDR2 sequences are SGHTA and FQGNSA. V lost 5 bases and J lost 7; bases outside the gene matches: 8. CDR3 amino acids: CASSPGTGLGGELFF. For the CDR3, the DNA is TGTGCCAGCAGCCCCGGGACAGGGTTGGGCGGGGAGCTGTTTTTT.

This clonotype was seen at least ten times. Because this beta chain is a stray read in a library intended to capture alpha chains, its abundance should not be given much weight. This rearrangement joins TRBV27 to TRBJ2-1; perhaps TRBD1 as D (6 bases). V gave up 6 bases and J gave up 0 bases, with 12 bases separating them. Germline V CDR1 and CDR2: MNHEY, SMNVEV (reference sequence). The CDR3 has 15 amino acids. The DNA for the CDR3 is TGTGCCAGCAGGACGGGACAAAGCTCCTACAATGAGCAGTTCTTC. Its protein product is CASRTGQSSYNEQFF.

This clonotype is medium-sized in the sample. This beta chain is a stray read from a library made for alpha chains; its abundance is not meaningful. The V and J genes are TRBV7-9 and TRBJ1-4; perhaps TRBD1 as D (6 bases). CDR3 length: 15 residues. V was clipped by 2 bases and J by 7 bases, with 14 bases between them. Germline V gene lookup returns CDR1 SEHNR and CDR2 FQNEAQ (reference sequence). Here the CDR3 reads CASSLTGTRSEKLFF. Written as DNA, the CDR3 is TGTGCCAGCAGCTTAACGGGGACAAGGAGTGAAAAACTGTTTTTT.

By share, this clonotype ranks as medium-sized. A library made for alpha chains picked up this beta chain off target, so its size means little. The chain combines TRBV5-1 with TRBJ2-3; no firm D call. The CDR3 has 15 amino acids. Trimming pared 4 bases from V and 2 bases from J, leaving 14 bases between. Germline V gives CDR1 SGHRS, CDR2 YFSETQ. CDR3 protein: CASSPLSTVTDTQYF. The CDR3 region has the DNA TGCGCCAGCAGCCCCCTTTCGACTGTCACAGATACGCAGTATTTT.

At least ten counts were recorded for this clonotype. Because this beta chain is a stray read in a library intended to capture alpha chains, its abundance should not be given much weight. V and J are TRBV6-5 and TRBJ2-2; D not resolved. V was pared by 0 bases and J by 8 bases, with 13 bases between. CDR1 and CDR2 (germline): MNHEY, SVGAGI. This CDR3 comprises 15 residues. This CDR3 is CASSYSRVARGELFF. The CDR3 DNA sequence: TGTGCCAGCAGTTACTCTCGGGTTGCGAGGGGGGAGCTGTTTTTT.

This clonotype is labeled as medium-sized. This beta chain came through as a stray read in a library set up for alpha chains, and its size says little. The chain carries TRBV7-2 and TRBJ2-2; no clear D gene. Trimming took off 4 bases at V and 2 bases at J, with 14 bases between the two ends. The CDR3 is made up of 16 amino acids. CDR1 and CDR2 from the germline V gene are SGHTA and FQGNSA. CDR3 residues: CASSWNGWSNTGELFF. CDR3 DNA: TGTGCCAGCAGCTGGAACGGGTGGTCCAACACCGGGGAGCTGTTTTTT. The variable domain in full, completed from reference TRBV7-2 and TRBJ2-2, reads GAGVSQSPSNKVTEKGKDVELRCDPISGHTALYWYRQSLGQGLEFLIYFQGNSAPDKSGLPSDRFSAERTGGSVSTLTIQRTQQEDSAVYLCASSWNGWSNTGELFFGEGSRLTVL.

This clonotype is medium-sized. A library made for alpha chains picked up this beta chain off target, so its size means little. The chain is built from TRBV6-5 and TRBJ2-5, with 8 bases aligning to TRBD2. Germline V gene data show CDR1 as MNHEY and CDR2 as SVGAGI. There are 15 residues in the CDR3. J lost 4 bases, V lost 6 bases, and 10 bases had no gene match. The CDR3 is CASSPTAGAGETQYF. CDR3 in DNA: TGTGCCAGCAGCCCTACAGCGGGGGCGGGAGAGACCCAGTACTTC.

A remark on this clonotype: This beta chain came through as a stray read in a library set up for alpha chains, and its size says little. V gene TRBV28 combines with J gene TRBJ2-3; D remains unclear. The CDR3 is 14 residues long. Germline CDR1 MDHEN, CDR2 SYDVKM. V was shortened by 3 bases and J by 1 base, with 8 bases between the two germline ends. In nucleotides, the CDR3 is TGTGCCAGCAGTTTCGTGGCGGGCACAGATACGCAGTATTTT. It translates to CASSFVAGTDTQYF. Full variable domain (missing parts from reference TRBV28 and TRBJ2-3): DVKVTQSSRYLVKRTGEKVFLECVQDMDHENMFWYRQDPGLGLRLIYFSYDVKMKEKGDIPEGYSVSREKKERFSLILESASTNQTSMYLCASSFVAGTDTQYFGPGTRLTVL.